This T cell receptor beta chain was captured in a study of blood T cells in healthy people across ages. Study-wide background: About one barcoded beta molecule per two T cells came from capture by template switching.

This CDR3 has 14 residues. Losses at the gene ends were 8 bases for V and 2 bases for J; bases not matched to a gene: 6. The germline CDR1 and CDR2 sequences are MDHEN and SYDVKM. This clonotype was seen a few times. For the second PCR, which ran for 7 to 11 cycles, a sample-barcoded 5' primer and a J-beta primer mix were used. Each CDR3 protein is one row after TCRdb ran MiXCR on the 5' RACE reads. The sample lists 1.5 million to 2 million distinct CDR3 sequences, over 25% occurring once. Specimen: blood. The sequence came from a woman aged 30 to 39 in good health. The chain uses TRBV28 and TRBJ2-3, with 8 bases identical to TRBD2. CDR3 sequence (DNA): TGTGCCAGCGGACAGCGGGGGCTCACAGATACGCAGTATTTT. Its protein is CASGQRGLTDTQYF.